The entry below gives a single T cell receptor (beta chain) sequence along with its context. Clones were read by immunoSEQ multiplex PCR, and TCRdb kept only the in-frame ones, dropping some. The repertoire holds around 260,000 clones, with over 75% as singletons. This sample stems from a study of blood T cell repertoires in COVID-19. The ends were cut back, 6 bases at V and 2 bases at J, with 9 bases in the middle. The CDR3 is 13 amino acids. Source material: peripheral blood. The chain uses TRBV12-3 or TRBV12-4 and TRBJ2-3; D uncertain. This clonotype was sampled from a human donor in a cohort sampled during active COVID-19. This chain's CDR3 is CASSFPYTDTQYF. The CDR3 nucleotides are TGTGCCAGCAGCTTTCCCTACACAGATACGCAGTATTTT.